The 10 T cell receptor beta chains below were found in one sample sequenced in a study of OX40 agonist ivuxolimab in advanced cancers. Profiled with immunoSEQ multiplex PCR; TCRdb holds only in-frame clones, not every one. The table shows about 64,000 clones, with approximately 90% occurring only once. The sample consisted of CD4+ or CD8+ T cells sorted from blood, taken in a trial of the OX40 agonist ivuxolimab. Receptors originate from an adult with an advanced solid tumor such as melanoma, head and neck, liver or kidney cancer.

The V gene is TRBV7-6, the J gene TRBJ1-2; 8 nucleotides match TRBD1. J lost 8 bases, V lost 0 bases, and 8 bases had no gene match. The CDR3 consists of 15 residues. Looked up from germline, CDR1 is SGHVS and CDR2 is FNYEAQ. As DNA, the CDR3 is TGTGCCAGCAGCTTAGCAGGAGACAGGGGTCCGGGCTACACCTTC. This translates into CASSLAGDRGPGYTF.

This clone was detected only a few times. The chain is built from TRBV25-1 and TRBJ1-5, with D perhaps TRBD1 (6 bases). V shed 4 bases and J shed 0 bases, with 7 bases lying between them. Germline V lookup: CDR1 MGHDK, CDR2 SYGVNS. The length of the CDR3 is 14 residues. The CDR3 here is CASSGTDSNQPQHF. In nucleotides, the CDR3 is TGTGCCAGCAGTGGGACAGATAGCAATCAGCCCCAGCATTTT.

This sequence joins TRBV19 and TRBJ2-7; 7 bases align to TRBD2. J was trimmed by 3 bases and V by 4 bases; bases with no gene match: 3. Looked up from germline, CDR1 is LNHDA and CDR2 is SQIVND (reference sequence). This CDR3 region has 13 residues. The CDR3 protein is CASSSGSLYEQYF. CDR3 sequence (DNA): TGTGCCAGTAGTAGCGGGAGTCTCTACGAGCAGTACTTC.

This chain's CDR3 is CASSETSVNYF. The CDR3 coding sequence is TGTGCCAGCAGTGAAACTAGCGTTAATTACTTC. The V and J genes are TRBV2 and TRBJ2-7; TRBD2 agrees at 7 bases. The CDR3 is 11 residues long. Germline CDR1 SNHLY, CDR2 FYNNEI. Trimming took 2 bases from V and 13 from J; bases not matched to a gene: 5.

The V gene is TRBV10-3, the J gene TRBJ2-7; TRBD1 aligns across 7 bases. V was clipped by 5 bases and J by 1 base; unmatched bases: 5. The CDR3 extends over 14 amino acids. CDR1 and CDR2 (germline): ENHRY, SYGVKD. CDR3 sequence: CAISQGERSYEQYF. DNA for the CDR3: TGTGCCATCAGTCAGGGGGAGCGTTCCTACGAGCAGTACTTC.

The chain employs TRBV6-6 and TRBJ1-5; 9 bases map to TRBD1. Germline V lookup: CDR1 MNHNY, CDR2 SVGAGI (reference sequence). Germline trimming cut 5 bases from V and 7 bases from J; bases unmatched to any gene: 9. The CDR3 is 15 amino acids. CDR3 sequence: CASSKNRGQGQPQHF. For the CDR3, the DNA is TGTGCCAGCAGTAAAAACAGGGGGCAGGGGCAGCCCCAGCATTTT.

V usage is TRBV28 and J usage is TRBJ1-1; D not certain. Germline V gene lookup returns CDR1 MDHEN and CDR2 SYDVKM. This CDR3 region has 13 residues. V was cut by 11 bases and J by 6 bases, with 19 bases left in between. CDR3 protein: CASNLLWDSEAFF. CDR3 DNA: TGTGCCTCAAACCTCCTTTGGGATTCTGAAGCTTTCTTT.

The chain carries TRBV19 and TRBJ1-2; possibly TRBD1 for D (5 bases). V was trimmed by 5 bases and J by 4 bases, leaving 17 bases between them. The CDR3 sequence is 15 residues long. The germline V gene encodes CDR1 LNHDA and CDR2 SQIVND (reference sequence). This CDR3 is CASSALGGASYGYTF. The CDR3 region has the DNA TGTGCCAGTAGTGCCCTGGGCGGGGCTAGCTATGGCTACACCTTC.

The chain recombines TRBV27 with TRBJ2-7, with TRBD2 matching 14 bases. The CDR3 sequence is 15 residues long. Germline CDR1 and CDR2: MNHEY and SMNVEV (reference sequence). Trimming removed 4 bases from V and 5 bases from J; junction bases left unmatched: 4. The CDR3 region has the DNA TGTGCCAGCAGTTCGGGACTAGCGGGAGCCCACGAGCAGTACTTC. This translates into CASSSGLAGAHEQYF.

This chain connects TRBV2 to TRBJ2-2, with D unclear. Germline loops: CDR1 SNHLY, CDR2 FYNNEI. The CDR3 sequence is 12 residues long. V shed 10 bases and J shed 8 bases, with 14 bases lying between them. CDR3 protein: CATNPPVGELFF. The CDR3 nucleotides read TGTGCCACCAATCCTCCAGTGGGGGAGCTGTTTTTT.